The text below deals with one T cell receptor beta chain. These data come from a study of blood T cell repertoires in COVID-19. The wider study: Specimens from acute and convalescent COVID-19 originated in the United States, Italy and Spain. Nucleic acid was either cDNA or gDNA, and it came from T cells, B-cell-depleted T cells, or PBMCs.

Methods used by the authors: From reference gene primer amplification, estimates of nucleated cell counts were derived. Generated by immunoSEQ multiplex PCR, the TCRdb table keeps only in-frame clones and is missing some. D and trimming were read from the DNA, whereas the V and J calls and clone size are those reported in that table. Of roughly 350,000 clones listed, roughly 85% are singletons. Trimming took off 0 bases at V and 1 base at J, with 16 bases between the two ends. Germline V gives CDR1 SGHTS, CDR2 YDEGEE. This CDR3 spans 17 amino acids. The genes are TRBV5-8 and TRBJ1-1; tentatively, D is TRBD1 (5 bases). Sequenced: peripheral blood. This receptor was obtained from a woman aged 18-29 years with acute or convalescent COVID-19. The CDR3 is CASSLAFTTAENTEAFF. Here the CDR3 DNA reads TGTGCCAGCAGCTTGGCCTTTACGACAGCAGAGAACACTGAAGCTTTCTTT.